This T cell receptor beta chain was documented in a study of tumor and adjacent non-tumor tissue in lung cancer. General study findings and limits: In normal lung, the top 100 clones were significantly more dominant than in tumor. Tumor TCR diversity, when higher, was linked to shorter survival.

RNA was extracted from bulk tissue without any cell sorting. Distant lung tissue was collected more than 3 cm away from the tumor edge. The ends lost 8 bases at V and 2 bases at J; junction bases unmatched: 5. Germline V gives CDR1 MNHEY, CDR2 SVGAGI. CDR3 size: 14 residues. This clonotype was seen a handful of times. The target antigen is unknown. A read error is possible here, since a much larger clone lies one base away. TCRbeta libraries were built with three rounds of nested PCR, modified from ARM-PCR. TCRdb processed the multiplex PCR reads anew with MiXCR; each CDR3 protein has one entry. The sample consists of approximately 44,000 distinct CDR3 sequences, about three fifths of them appearing once.

The specimen was distant non-tumor lung tissue. This chain joins TRBV6-5 and TRBJ2-2; TRBD2 matches at 7 bases. The sequence derives from a man aged 50-59 years with non-small cell lung cancer. The CDR3 DNA sequence: TGTGCCAGCGTGTGGGGACTAAACACCGGGGAGCTGTTTTTT. Residues: CASVWGLNTGELFF.